This T cell receptor beta chain came from a study of cytomegalovirus exposure and HLA in healthy donors. Study summary: HLA-typed donors were the source of 90 million or so unique TCRs, which an early data release held. Study observations and caveats: HLA alleles showed associations with some 17,000 TCR beta sequences in a later analysis, at a 0.05 false discovery rate. Cytomegalovirus association was listed for under 200 TCR beta chains.

PCR involved 60 Vbeta and 13 Jbeta primers. Clones were sequenced by immunoSEQ multiplex PCR, and TCRdb holds only the in-frame ones, with some missing. This sample has 170,000 or so clones, with under 85% found just once. From germline, CDR1 is SGHNT and CDR2 YYREEE (reference sequence). Trimming shortened V by 4 bases and J by 4 bases, and 21 bases separated the two germline ends. This CDR3 region has 17 residues. Concerning this clone itself: Its specificity is unknown.

The clonotype comes from a male donor in good health and CMV-seronegative. The sequenced material came from PBMCs. V gene TRBV5-4 combines with J gene TRBJ2-1; maybe TRBD1 (6 bases). CDR3 nucleotide sequence: TGTGCCAGCAGCCCTACTGGAGGACAGAGGGTTTACAATGAGCAGTTCTTC. It translates to CASSPTGGQRVYNEQFF.